Shown below are 27 T cell receptor beta chains from a single sample sequenced in a study of immune characterization of retroperitoneal liposarcoma. TCRdb re-called the PCR reads with MiXCR, one entry per CDR3 protein. The sample has roughly 20,000 distinct CDR3 sequences, approximately 35% seen once. The material sequenced was blood. These receptors came from a male donor with retroperitoneal liposarcoma.

This clonotype was recorded many times. The genes are TRBV12-5 and TRBJ2-1; 15 bases are a match to TRBD2. Germline assignment: CDR1 LGHNT and CDR2 FRNRAP. The CDR3 runs to 14 residues. The V and J ends lost 7 bases and 7 bases, in that order; junction bases with no gene match: 2. The CDR3 sequence: CASVGTSGRNEQFF. CDR3 DNA sequence: TGTGCTAGTGTGGGGACTAGCGGGAGGAATGAGCAGTTCTTC.

Of note for this clonotype: Compared with germline, one end of the junction differs, possibly owing to a read error. The chain couples TRBV6-2 or TRBV6-3 to TRBJ2-1; D is possibly TRBD1 or TRBD2 (5 bases each). Germline CDR1 is MNHEY and CDR2 is SVGEGT. This CDR3 has 12 amino acids. CDR3 coding DNA: TGTGCCAGCAGTTACGGTGGGGGAGATCTGTACTTC. Protein sequence: CASSYGGGDLYF.

The table lists this clonotype with many counts. J is TRBJ2-6 and V is TRBV6-1, with 9 nucleotides matching TRBD2. Trimming removed 3 bases from V and 0 bases from J; junction bases left unmatched: 6. Germline CDR1 reads MNHNS; CDR2 reads SASEGT. This CDR3 comprises 18 residues. The CDR3 loop is CASSDEAGGYSGANVLTF. CDR3 nucleotide sequence: TGTGCCAGCAGTGATGAAGCGGGAGGCTACTCTGGGGCCAACGTCCTGACTTTC.

V usage is TRBV6-5 and J usage is TRBJ1-5; D perhaps matches TRBD1 (5 bases). The germline V gene has CDR1 MNHEY and CDR2 SVGAGI. The V gene lost 2 bases and the J gene lost 1 base, with 15 bases spanning the gap. CDR3 length: 17 amino acids. CDR3 sequence: CASSYTSRQGSNQPQHF. The CDR3 DNA is TGTGCCAGCAGTTACACTTCTAGGCAGGGCAGCAATCAGCCCCAGCATTTT.

This chain links TRBV6-1 with TRBJ2-1; D call uncertain. CDR1 is MNHNS, CDR2 SASEGT, per germline. V was cut by 5 bases and J by 10 bases, with 12 bases left in between. This CDR3 has 12 amino acids. CDR3 DNA: TGTGCCAGCAGTCTATCTCTGCGCGAGCAGTTCTTC. It codes for CASSLSLREQFF.

This clonotype was seen more than once but under ten times. V is TRBV11-1 and J is TRBJ2-7; 8 nucleotides line up with TRBD1. Losses at the gene ends were 5 bases for V and 3 bases for J; bases not matched to a gene: 6. CDR1 is SGHAT and CDR2 is FQDESV in the germline V gene (reference sequence). This CDR3 is 14 amino acids long. CDR3 nucleotides: TGTGCCAGCAGCGCCGGGACAGGTGACTACGAGCAGTACTTC. This translates into CASSAGTGDYEQYF.

Ten or more counts support this clonotype. The gene calls are TRBV12-3 or TRBV12-4 and TRBJ2-3, with D perhaps matching TRBD2 (6 bases). This CDR3 has 16 residues. V gave up 4 bases and J gave up 2 bases, with 16 bases separating them. CDR3 in amino acids: CASSSPWGGDTDTQYF. DNA for the CDR3: TGTGCCAGCAGTTCCCCGTGGGGCGGGGACACAGATACGCAGTATTTT.

The genes are TRBV6-1 and TRBJ1-1; no reliable D call. V was clipped by 5 bases and J by 2 bases, with 9 bases between them. The CDR3 length is 13 residues. The germline V gene encodes CDR1 MNHNS and CDR2 SASEGT. As DNA, the CDR3 is TGTGCCAGCAGTTGGGCAGGCAACACTGAAGCTTTCTTT. Translated: CASSWAGNTEAFF.

This chain joins TRBV25-1 and TRBJ2-3; possibly TRBD2 for D (6 bases). Judging by the DNA end, TRBJ2-1 fits better; the J call may be wrong. The germline V gene has CDR1 MGHDK and CDR2 SYGVNS. This CDR3 is 13 amino acids long. CDR3 residues: CATKTGAPEEQFF. The CDR3 nucleotides are TGTGCCACCAAGACGGGAGCCCCGGAGGAGCAGTTCTTC.

The chain recombines TRBV5-1 with TRBJ2-3; 8 bases are shared with TRBD1. Trimming removed 7 bases from V and 0 bases from J; junction bases left unmatched: 4. The CDR3 has 14 residues. Germline CDR1 is SGHRS and CDR2 is YFSETQ. Here the CDR3 reads CASGQGPSTDTQYF. CDR3 DNA: TGCGCCAGCGGACAGGGCCCTAGCACAGATACGCAGTATTTT.

This clonotype has only a few counts. V is TRBV27 and J is TRBJ2-1; 12 nucleotides line up with TRBD2. The CDR3 consists of 16 residues. Germline trimming cut 4 bases from V and 10 bases from J; bases unmatched to any gene: 11. Germline CDR1 and CDR2: MNHEY and SMNVEV (reference sequence). This chain's CDR3 is CASSSSGRANPYEQFF. The CDR3 bases are TGTGCCAGCAGTTCTAGCGGGAGGGCCAACCCCTACGAGCAGTTCTTC.

This chain joins TRBV6-1 and TRBJ2-5, with 10 bases aligning to TRBD2. The DNA end is more similar to TRBJ2-1, so the J call may be wrong. CDR3 length: 15 residues. The V gene's germline CDR1 is MNHNS and CDR2 SASEGT. CDR3: CARRSLAGNQETQFF. As DNA, the CDR3 is TGTGCCAGGAGGTCACTAGCGGGGAACCAAGAGACCCAGTTCTTC.

The genes are TRBV19 and TRBJ1-1, with D maybe TRBD1 (5 bases). Trimming pared 5 bases from V and 1 base from J, leaving 11 bases between. The CDR3 sequence is 14 residues long. Germline CDR1 LNHDA, CDR2 SQIVND (reference sequence). The CDR3 protein is CASSGRAGNTEAFF. The DNA of the CDR3 is TGTGCCAGTAGTGGCAGGGCGGGGAACACTGAAGCTTTCTTT.

This clonotype was observed a few times. V gene TRBV11-2 combines with J gene TRBJ2-7, with 8 bases lining up with TRBD1. CDR1 is SGHAT and CDR2 is FQNNGV in the germline V gene. The CDR3 is 14 amino acids. V dropped 2 bases and J dropped 3; count of bases not matched to a gene: 3. CDR3 residues: CASSLNRGFYEQYF. The CDR3 DNA sequence: TGTGCCAGCAGCTTAAACAGGGGGTTCTACGAGCAGTACTTC.

Sample share makes this clonotype medium-sized (0.01 to 0.1%). The CDR3 reads CASSSPGLAGGSYNEQFF. DNA of the CDR3: TGCGCCAGCAGTAGCCCCGGACTAGCGGGAGGCTCCTACAATGAGCAGTTCTTC. The V call is TRBV10-1, the J call TRBJ2-1, with 14 bases that match TRBD2. Trimming took 5 bases from V and 0 from J; bases not matched to a gene: 6. This CDR3 is built from 18 residues. CDR1 and CDR2 (germline): WNHNN, SYGVQD (reference sequence).

A word on this clonotype: No conserved phenylalanine or tryptophan is present at the end of the CDR3, so a read error is the likely explanation. The rearrangement uses TRBV6-8 and TRBJ2-7; D possibly corresponds to TRBD2 (6 bases). The closer fit of TRBJ2-1 to the DNA end suggests the J call may be wrong. Germline-derived CDR1 and CDR2 are MNHGY and SAAAGT. This CDR3 has 15 residues. The CDR3 protein is CARTRRGGSLEEQFC. As DNA, the CDR3 is TGTGCCCGCACCAGACGGGGAGGCAGCCTTGAGGAGCAGTTCTGC.

The chain is built from TRBV11-2 and TRBJ2-1; D remains unclear. The J call is uncertain, as TRBJ2-5 better fits the DNA end. The CDR3 spans 14 residues. CDR1 and CDR2 (germline): SGHAT, FQNNGV. This chain's CDR3 is CASSYETFRETQYF. The CDR3 coding sequence is TGTGCCAGCAGCTATGAGACCTTTCGGGAGACCCAGTACTTC.

The V gene is TRBV5-1, the J gene TRBJ2-5, with a tentative D call TRBD2 (5 bases). The CDR3 totals 13 residues. The V end was cut by 1 base, the J end by 4 bases, with 8 bases between. Germline loops: CDR1 SGHRS, CDR2 YFSETQ. CDR3 bases: TGCGCCAGCAGCTTGCGCGGGCCAGAGACCCAGTACTTC. It codes for CASSLRGPETQYF.

This clonotype showed up many times. This sequence joins TRBV6-1 and TRBJ2-1, with D uncertain. The DNA end is a closer match to TRBJ2-7, so the J assignment may be wrong. CDR3 size: 11 residues. The germline CDR1 and CDR2 sequences are MNHNS and SASEGT. CDR3 nucleotide sequence: TGTGCCAGCAGGTTTTCCTACGAGCAGTACTTC. Translating it yields CASRFSYEQYF.

The chain couples TRBV7-2 to TRBJ1-2; a weak D match, TRBD1 (5 bases). The CDR3 runs 15 residues. CDR1 and CDR2 (germline): SGHTA, FQGNSA. V lost 5 bases, J lost 3 bases, and 16 bases lay in between. In nucleotides, the CDR3 is TGTGCCAGCAGCGGGGGTCCAGGGAACGACTATGGCTACACCTTC. This codes for CASSGGPGNDYGYTF.

In the case of this clonotype: At one boundary the junction diverges from the germline segment, which might be a read error. V gene TRBV6-8 combines with J gene TRBJ2-1; the D is unclear. This CDR3 is built from 13 residues. CDR1 MNHGY and CDR2 SAAAGT come from the germline V gene. CDR3 in DNA: TGTCCCACCAGCCCGGACCCCTACAATGACCAGTTCTTC. As protein: CPTSPDPYNDQFF.

V usage is TRBV6-4 and J usage is TRBJ1-5, with 11 bases fitting TRBD1. Germline CDR1 is MRHNA and CDR2 is SNTAGT. With 0 bases clipped from V and 4 bases from J, the junction kept 5 bases outside the gene matches. The CDR3 is 17 residues long. The CDR3 loop is CASSDSEGTGGNQPQHF. The CDR3 DNA is TGTGCCAGCAGTGACTCGGAGGGGACAGGGGGAAATCAGCCCCAGCATTTT.

This clonotype has a count of ten or more. Germline and junction disagree at one end, which may indicate a read error. The chain has TRBV12-3 or TRBV12-4 and TRBJ2-1; maybe TRBD2 (6 bases). TRBJ2-7 explains the end of the DNA better; the J call may be wrong. This CDR3 has 14 amino acids. The CDR3 sequence is CASSLAARGYEQYF. In DNA form, the CDR3 reads TGTGCCAGCAGCTTAGCGGCACGGGGCTACGAGCAGTACTTC.

This clonotype is classed as medium-sized. The chain carries TRBV12-3 or TRBV12-4 and TRBJ2-1; 7 bases fit TRBD1. J gave up 10 bases and V 3 bases, and 6 bases lay outside the gene matches. The CDR3 contains 13 residues. CDR3 sequence reads: CASSFRQGSEQFF. The DNA of the CDR3 is TGTGCCAGCAGTTTCCGACAGGGAAGCGAGCAGTTCTTC.

The V call is TRBV27, the J call TRBJ2-2, with 7 bases matching TRBD2. This CDR3 contains 16 residues. V dropped 3 bases and J dropped 5; count of bases not matched to a gene: 9. Germline CDR1 MNHEY, CDR2 SMNVEV (reference sequence). The CDR3 nucleotides read TGTGCCAGCAGTTTGCTCGGGGGGAGCGGTACCGGGGAGCTGTTTTTT. Amino acids: CASSLLGGSGTGELFF.

This clonotype was detected only a few times. The chain employs TRBV7-2 and TRBJ2-1, with 9 bases matching TRBD2. V shed 2 bases and J 4 bases; nucleotides not matched to a gene: 3. CDR1 SGHTA and CDR2 FQGNSA come from the germline V gene. The CDR3 is 15 residues long. CDR3 loop: CASSLTSGLYNEQFF. CDR3 DNA: TGTGCCAGCAGCTTAACTAGCGGGTTGTACAATGAGCAGTTCTTC.

The CDR3 nucleotides read TGTGCCAGCAGCGTGAACCGGGCCAAGGGGGAGACCCAGTACTTC. It codes for CASSVNRAKGETQYF. The chain combines TRBV6-1 with TRBJ2-5, with D tentatively TRBD1 (5 bases). CDR1 and CDR2 from the germline V gene are MNHNS and SASEGT. This CDR3 spans 15 amino acids. V was trimmed by 6 bases and J by 5 bases, leaving 19 bases between them.